The clone carrying this T cell receptor beta chain was observed many times. The antigen remains unidentified. This sample is drawn from a study of T-cell memory formation after mild COVID-19. Whole-study results and caveats: Clones that contracted from day 15 to 85 had balanced CD4/CD8; later expanders were CD4+ biased.

CDR3 length equals 13 residues. V gave up 5 bases and J gave up 9 bases; unmatched junction bases: 4. Germline lookup yields CDR1 SGHTA and CDR2 FQGNSA. TCRdb redid the calling of the 5' RACE reads with MiXCR, one entry per CDR3 protein. The profile shows 410,000 or so distinct CDR3 sequences, 23% of them singletons. Sequencing was done on a sample of PBMCs or a T cell subset sorted from them (not recorded which). The chain recombines TRBV7-2 with TRBJ2-1, with TRBD1 matching over 10 bases. The clonotype was recovered from an adult woman who had mild COVID-19 (a few samples of this study predate the infection). Cell type and time point are not known. The DNA of the CDR3 is TGTGCCAGCAGCAGCCGGGACAGGGGTGAGCAGTTCTTC. This gives the protein CASSSRDRGEQFF.